This entry lists 5 T cell receptor beta chains sequenced from one sample in a study of OX40 agonist ivuxolimab in advanced cancers. The assay was immunoSEQ multiplex PCR, and TCRdb's table has in-frame clones only and misses some. Among 95,000 to 110,000 clones listed, around 93% were seen once. The sample was CD4+ or CD8+ T cells sorted from blood, taken in a trial of the OX40 agonist ivuxolimab. All receptors derive from an adult with an advanced solid tumor such as melanoma, head and neck, liver or kidney cancer.

J is TRBJ1-5 and V is TRBV6-6; 11 nucleotides agree with TRBD1. With 7 bases clipped from V and 5 bases from J, the junction kept 10 bases outside the gene matches. From germline, CDR1 is MNHNY and CDR2 SVGAGI (reference sequence). The CDR3 sequence is 16 residues long. CDR3 nucleotides: TGTGCCAGCAACGAGCCGGGACAGGGGGTCTATCAGCCCCAGCATTTT. Its translation is CASNEPGQGVYQPQHF.

V is TRBV27 and J is TRBJ2-3; 9 bases map to TRBD1. The length of the CDR3 is 16 residues. Germline lookup yields CDR1 MNHEY and CDR2 SMNVEV (reference sequence). V lost 4 bases and J lost 3; bases outside the gene matches: 8. The CDR3 spells CASSYRQGGRTDTQYF. CDR3 DNA sequence: TGTGCCAGCAGTTATAGACAGGGGGGGAGGACAGATACGCAGTATTTT.

This chain uses TRBV18 with TRBJ1-1, with unresolved D. The germline V gene has CDR1 KGHSH and CDR2 LQKENI. With 3 bases removed from V and 1 base from J, the gap between germline ends came to 6 bases. The CDR3 extends over 13 amino acids. Written as DNA, the CDR3 is TGTGCCAGCTCACCTGGATCGAACACTGAAGCTTTCTTT. Protein product: CASSPGSNTEAFF.

The chain uses TRBV11-3 and TRBJ2-5, with a tentative D call TRBD2 (5 bases). Germline lookup yields CDR1 SGHNT and CDR2 YENEEA. Trimming pared 5 bases from V and 0 bases from J, leaving 16 bases between. This CDR3 is built from 16 residues. The DNA of the CDR3 is TGTGCCAGCAGCAAGGGCCTAGGGAGAAACCAAGAGACCCAGTACTTC. It yields the protein CASSKGLGRNQETQYF. Full variable domain (remainder filled in from reference TRBV11-3 and TRBJ2-5): EAGVVQSPRYKIIEKKQPVAFWCNPISGHNTLYWYLQNLGQGPELLIRYENEEAVDDSQLPKDRFSAERLKGVDSTLKIQPAELGDSAVYLCASSKGLGRNQETQYFGPGTRLLVL.

The rearrangement joins TRBV27 to TRBJ1-5; tentative D call: TRBD1 (5 bases). V dropped 2 bases and J dropped 1 base, with 12 bases sitting between them. The CDR3 totals 16 residues. CDR1 is MNHEY and CDR2 is SMNVEV in the germline V gene (reference sequence). CDR3 nucleotides: TGTGCCAGCAGTTTAAGAGGGGCCTCAAGCAATCAGCCCCAGCATTTT. Translation gives CASSLRGASSNQPQHF.